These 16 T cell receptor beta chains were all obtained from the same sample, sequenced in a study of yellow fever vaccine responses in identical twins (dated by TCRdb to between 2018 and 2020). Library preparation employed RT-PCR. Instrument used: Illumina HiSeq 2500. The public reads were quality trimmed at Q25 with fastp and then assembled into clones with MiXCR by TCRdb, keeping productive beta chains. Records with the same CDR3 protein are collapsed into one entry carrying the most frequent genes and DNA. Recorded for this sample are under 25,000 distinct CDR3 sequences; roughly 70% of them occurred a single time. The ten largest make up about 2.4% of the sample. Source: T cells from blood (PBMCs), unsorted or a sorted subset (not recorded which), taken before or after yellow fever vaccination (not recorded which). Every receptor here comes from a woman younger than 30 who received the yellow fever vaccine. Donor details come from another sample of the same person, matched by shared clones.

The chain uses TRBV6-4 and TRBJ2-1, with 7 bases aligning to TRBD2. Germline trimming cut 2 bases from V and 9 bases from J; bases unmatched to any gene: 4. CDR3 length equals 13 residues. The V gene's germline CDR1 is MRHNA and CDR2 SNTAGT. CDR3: CASSDSGAGEQFF. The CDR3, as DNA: TGTGCCAGCAGTGACAGCGGGGCGGGTGAGCAGTTCTTC.

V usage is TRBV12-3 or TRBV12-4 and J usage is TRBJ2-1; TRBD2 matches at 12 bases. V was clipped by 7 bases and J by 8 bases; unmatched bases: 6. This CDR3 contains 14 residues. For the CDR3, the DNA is TGTGCCAGCAAGCTAGCGGGAGGGTTAGATGAGCAGTTCTTC. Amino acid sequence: CASKLAGGLDEQFF.

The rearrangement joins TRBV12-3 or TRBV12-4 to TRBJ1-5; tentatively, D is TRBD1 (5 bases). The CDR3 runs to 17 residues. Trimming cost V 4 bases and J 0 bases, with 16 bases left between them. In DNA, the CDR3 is TGTGCCAGCAGTTCGCGGGACGGTGTTTATAGCAATCAGCCCCAGCATTTT. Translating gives CASSSRDGVYSNQPQHF.

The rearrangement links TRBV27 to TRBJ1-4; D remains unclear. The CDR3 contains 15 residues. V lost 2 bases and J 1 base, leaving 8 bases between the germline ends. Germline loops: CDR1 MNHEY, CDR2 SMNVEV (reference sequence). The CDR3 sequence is CASSLTPGTNEKLFF. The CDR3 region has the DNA TGTGCCAGCAGTTTAACTCCCGGAACTAATGAAAAACTGTTTTTT.

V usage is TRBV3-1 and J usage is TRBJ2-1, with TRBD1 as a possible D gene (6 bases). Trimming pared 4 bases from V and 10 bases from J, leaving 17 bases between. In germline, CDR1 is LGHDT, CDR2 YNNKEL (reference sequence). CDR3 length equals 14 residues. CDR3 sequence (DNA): TGTGCCAGCAGCCTATCAACAGGGTACGGCGAGCAGTTCTTC. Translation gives CASSLSTGYGEQFF.

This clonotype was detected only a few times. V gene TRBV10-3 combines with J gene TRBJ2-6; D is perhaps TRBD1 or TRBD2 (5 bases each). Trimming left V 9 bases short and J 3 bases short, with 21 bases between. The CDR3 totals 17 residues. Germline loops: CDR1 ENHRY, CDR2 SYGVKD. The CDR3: CAIDPGPTFGGANVLTF. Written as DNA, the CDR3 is TGTGCCATAGACCCGGGACCGACTTTCGGTGGGGCCAACGTCCTGACTTTC.

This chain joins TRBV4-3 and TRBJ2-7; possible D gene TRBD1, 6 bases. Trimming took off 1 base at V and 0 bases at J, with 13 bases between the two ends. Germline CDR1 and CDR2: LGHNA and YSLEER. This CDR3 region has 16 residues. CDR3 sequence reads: CASSQGPGASSYEQYF. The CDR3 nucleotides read TGCGCCAGCAGCCAAGGGCCAGGGGCGAGCTCCTACGAGCAGTACTTC.

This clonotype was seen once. The CDR3 loop reads CASSLPRIEARETQYF. The DNA of the CDR3 is TGTGCCAGCAGCTTACCCAGGATTGAGGCGCGGGAGACCCAGTACTTC. The chain has TRBV11-1 and TRBJ2-5, with D unclear. The ends were cut back, 2 bases at V and 5 bases at J, with 18 bases in the middle. CDR1 is SGHAT and CDR2 is FQDESV in the germline V gene (reference sequence). This CDR3 region has 16 residues.

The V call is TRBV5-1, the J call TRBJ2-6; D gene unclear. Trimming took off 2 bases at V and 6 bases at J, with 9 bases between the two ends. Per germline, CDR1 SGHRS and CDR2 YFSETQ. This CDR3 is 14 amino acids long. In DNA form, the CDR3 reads TGCGCCAGCAGCTTTGGGGATTCGGCCAACGTCCTGACTTTC. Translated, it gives CASSFGDSANVLTF.

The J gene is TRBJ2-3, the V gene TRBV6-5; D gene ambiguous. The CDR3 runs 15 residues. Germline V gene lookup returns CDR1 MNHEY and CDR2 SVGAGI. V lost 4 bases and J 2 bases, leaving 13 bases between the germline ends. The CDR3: CASSSPTAHTDTQYF. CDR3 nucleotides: TGTGCCAGCAGTTCCCCAACGGCCCACACAGATACGCAGTATTTT.

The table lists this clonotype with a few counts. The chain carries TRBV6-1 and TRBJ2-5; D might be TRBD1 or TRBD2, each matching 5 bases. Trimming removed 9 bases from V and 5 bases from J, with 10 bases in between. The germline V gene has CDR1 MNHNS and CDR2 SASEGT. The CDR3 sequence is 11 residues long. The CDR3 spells CASGWGETQYF. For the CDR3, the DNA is TGTGCCAGTGGATGGGGGGAGACCCAGTACTTC.

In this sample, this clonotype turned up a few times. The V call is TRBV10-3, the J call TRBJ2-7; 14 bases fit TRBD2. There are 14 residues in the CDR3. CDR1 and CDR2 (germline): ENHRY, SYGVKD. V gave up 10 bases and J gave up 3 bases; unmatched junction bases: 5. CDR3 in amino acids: CATGTSGGLYEQYF. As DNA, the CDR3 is TGTGCCACCGGGACTAGCGGGGGCCTCTACGAGCAGTACTTC.

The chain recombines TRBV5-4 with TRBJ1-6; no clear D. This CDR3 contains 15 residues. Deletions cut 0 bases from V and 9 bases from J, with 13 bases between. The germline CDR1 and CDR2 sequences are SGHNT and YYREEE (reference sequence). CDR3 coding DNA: TGTGCCAGCAGCTTGGCGGGGTCCGAAGCTTCACCCCTCCACTTT. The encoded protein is CASSLAGSEASPLHF.

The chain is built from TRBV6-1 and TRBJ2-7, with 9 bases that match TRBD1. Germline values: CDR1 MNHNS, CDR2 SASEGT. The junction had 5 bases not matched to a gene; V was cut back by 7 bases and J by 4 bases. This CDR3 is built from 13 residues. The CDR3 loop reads CASMTTGGYEQYF. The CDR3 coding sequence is TGTGCCAGCATGACGACAGGGGGGTACGAGCAGTACTTC.

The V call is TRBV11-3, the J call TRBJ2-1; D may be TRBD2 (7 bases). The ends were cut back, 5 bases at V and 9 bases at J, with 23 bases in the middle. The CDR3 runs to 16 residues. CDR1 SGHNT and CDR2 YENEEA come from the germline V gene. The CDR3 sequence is CASSGGGFGGPIEQFF. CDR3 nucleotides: TGTGCCAGCAGCGGCGGTGGCTTCGGGGGGCCCATTGAGCAGTTCTTC. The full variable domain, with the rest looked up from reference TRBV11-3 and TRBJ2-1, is EAGVVQSPRYKIIEKKQPVAFWCNPISGHNTLYWYLQNLGQGPELLIRYENEEAVDDSQLPKDRFSAERLKGVDSTLKIQPAELGDSAVYLCASSGGGFGGPIEQFFGPGTRLTVL.

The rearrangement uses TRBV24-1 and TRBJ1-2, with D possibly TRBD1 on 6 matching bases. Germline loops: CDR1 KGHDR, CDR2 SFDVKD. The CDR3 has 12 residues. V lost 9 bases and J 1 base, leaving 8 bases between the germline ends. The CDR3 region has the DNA TGTGCCACCTGGGACATTAACTATGGCTACACCTTC. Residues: CATWDINYGYTF.